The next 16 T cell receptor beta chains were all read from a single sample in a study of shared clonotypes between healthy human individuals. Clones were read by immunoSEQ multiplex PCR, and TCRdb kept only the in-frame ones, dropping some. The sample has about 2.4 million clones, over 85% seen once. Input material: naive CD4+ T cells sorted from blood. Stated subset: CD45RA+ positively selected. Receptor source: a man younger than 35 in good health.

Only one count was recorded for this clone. The CDR3 sequence: CASSFNENYGYTF. The CDR3 coding sequence is TGTGCCAGCAGCTTCAATGAGAACTATGGCTACACCTTC. The genes are TRBV5-8 and TRBJ1-2; D is uncertain. The V gene lost 2 bases and the J gene lost 2 bases, with 7 bases spanning the gap. CDR1 is SGHTS and CDR2 is YDEGEE in the germline V gene. The CDR3 is 13 residues long.

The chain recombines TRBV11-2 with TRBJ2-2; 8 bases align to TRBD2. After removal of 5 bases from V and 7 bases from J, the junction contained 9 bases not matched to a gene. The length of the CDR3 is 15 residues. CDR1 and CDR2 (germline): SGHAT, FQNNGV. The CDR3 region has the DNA TGTGCCAGCAGCCCTGACGGACTAGCCCACGGGGAGCTGTTTTTT. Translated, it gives CASSPDGLAHGELFF.

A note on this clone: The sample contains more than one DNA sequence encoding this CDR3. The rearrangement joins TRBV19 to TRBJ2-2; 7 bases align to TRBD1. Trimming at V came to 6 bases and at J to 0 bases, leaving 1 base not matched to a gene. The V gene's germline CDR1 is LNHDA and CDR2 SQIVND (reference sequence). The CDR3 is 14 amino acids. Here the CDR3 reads CASSGQANTGELFF. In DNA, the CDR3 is TGTGCCAGTAGCGGACAGGCGAACACCGGGGAGCTGTTTTTT. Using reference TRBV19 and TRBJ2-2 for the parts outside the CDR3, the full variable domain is DGGITQSPKYLFRKEGQNVTLSCEQNLNHDAMYWYRQDPGQGLRLIYYSQIVNDFQKGDIAEGYSVSREKKESFPLTVTSAQKNPTAFYLCASSGQANTGELFFGEGSRLTVL.

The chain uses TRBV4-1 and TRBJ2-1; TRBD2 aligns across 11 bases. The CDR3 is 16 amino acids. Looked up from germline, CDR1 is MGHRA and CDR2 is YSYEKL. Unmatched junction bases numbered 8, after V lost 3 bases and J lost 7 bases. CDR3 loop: CASSQPSGRPGNEQFF. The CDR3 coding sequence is TGCGCCAGCAGCCAGCCTAGCGGGAGGCCTGGGAATGAGCAGTTCTTC.

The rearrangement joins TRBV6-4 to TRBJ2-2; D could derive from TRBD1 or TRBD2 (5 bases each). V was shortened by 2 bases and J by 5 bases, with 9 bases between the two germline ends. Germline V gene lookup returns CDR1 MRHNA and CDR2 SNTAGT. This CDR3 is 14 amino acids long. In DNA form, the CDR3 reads TGTGCCAGCAGTGACGGGACGGCGACCGGGGAGCTGTTTTTT. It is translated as CASSDGTATGELFF.

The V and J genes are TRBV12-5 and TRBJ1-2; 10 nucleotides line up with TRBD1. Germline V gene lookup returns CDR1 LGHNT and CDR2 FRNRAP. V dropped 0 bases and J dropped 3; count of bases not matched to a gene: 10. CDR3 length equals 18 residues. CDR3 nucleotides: TGTGCTAGTGGTTTGGTACACCCTTTGACAGGGGGCCACTATGGCTACACCTTC. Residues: CASGLVHPLTGGHYGYTF.

CDR3 coding DNA: TGCGCCAGCAGCCAAGTCCCTGGAGTCGGTTCAGTTACAGATACGCAGTATTTT. This gives the protein CASSQVPGVGSVTDTQYF. The J gene is TRBJ2-3, the V gene TRBV4-1, with no clear D. Trimming took 1 base from V and 3 from J, leaving 20 bases between them. The V gene's germline CDR1 is MGHRA and CDR2 YSYEKL. CDR3 length: 18 amino acids.

For the CDR3, the DNA is TGTGCCAGCAGCTTAACTAGAGTCGTTGACGGGGAGCTGTTTTTT. Translated, it gives CASSLTRVVDGELFF. The chain is built from TRBV7-2 and TRBJ2-2; maybe TRBD2 (5 bases). The ends were cut back, 2 bases at V and 7 bases at J, with 14 bases in the middle. The CDR3 covers 15 residues. Germline CDR1 is SGHTA and CDR2 is FQGNSA.

The CDR3 nucleotides are TGTGCCAGCAGGGTGGGACTAGCTCTGGATACGCAGTATTTT. Translation gives CASRVGLALDTQYF. The gene calls are TRBV5-8 and TRBJ2-3; TRBD2 matches at 9 bases. Germline V CDR1 and CDR2: SGHTS, YDEGEE. The CDR3 totals 14 residues. Losses at the gene ends were 5 bases for V and 6 bases for J; bases not matched to a gene: 7.

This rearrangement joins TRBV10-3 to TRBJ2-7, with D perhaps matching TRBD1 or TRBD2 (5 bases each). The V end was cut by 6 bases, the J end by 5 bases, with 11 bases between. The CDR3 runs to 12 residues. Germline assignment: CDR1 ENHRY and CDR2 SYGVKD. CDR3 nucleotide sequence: TGTGCCATCAGGAGGGACCTCAACGAGCAGTACTTC. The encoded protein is CAIRRDLNEQYF.

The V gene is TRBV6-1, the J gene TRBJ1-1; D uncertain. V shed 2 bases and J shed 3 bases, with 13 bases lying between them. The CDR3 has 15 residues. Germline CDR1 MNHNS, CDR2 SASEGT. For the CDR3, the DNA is TGTGCCAGCAGTGAAATAAAGGGAGGGTACACTGAAGCTTTCTTT. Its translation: CASSEIKGGYTEAFF.

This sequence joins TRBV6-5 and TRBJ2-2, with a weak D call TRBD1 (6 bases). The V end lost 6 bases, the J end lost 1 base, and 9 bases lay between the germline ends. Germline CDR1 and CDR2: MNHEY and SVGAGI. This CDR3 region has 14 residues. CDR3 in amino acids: CASSKQGNTGELFF. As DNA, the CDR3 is TGTGCCAGCAGCAAACAGGGGAACACCGGGGAGCTGTTTTTT.

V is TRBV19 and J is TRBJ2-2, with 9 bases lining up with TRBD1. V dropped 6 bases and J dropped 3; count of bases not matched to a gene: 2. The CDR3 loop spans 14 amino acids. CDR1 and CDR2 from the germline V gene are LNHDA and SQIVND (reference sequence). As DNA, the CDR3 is TGTGCCAGTAGGCGGACAGGGGACACCGGGGAGCTGTTTTTT. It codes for CASRRTGDTGELFF.

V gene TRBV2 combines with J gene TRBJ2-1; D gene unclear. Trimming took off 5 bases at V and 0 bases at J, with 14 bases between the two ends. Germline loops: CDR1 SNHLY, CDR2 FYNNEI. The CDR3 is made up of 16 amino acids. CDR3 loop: CASSQQSLSSYNEQFF. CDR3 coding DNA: TGTGCCAGCAGTCAACAGTCCCTGAGCTCCTACAATGAGCAGTTCTTC.

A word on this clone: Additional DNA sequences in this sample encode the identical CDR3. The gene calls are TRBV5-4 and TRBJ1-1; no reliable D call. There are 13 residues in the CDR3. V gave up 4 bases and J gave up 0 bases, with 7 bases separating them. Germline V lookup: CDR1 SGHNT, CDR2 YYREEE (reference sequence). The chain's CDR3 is CASSRILNTEAFF. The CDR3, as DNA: TGTGCCAGCAGCCGTATTTTGAACACTGAAGCTTTCTTT. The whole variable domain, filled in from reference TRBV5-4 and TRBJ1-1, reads ETGVTQSPTHLIKTRGQQVTLRCSSQSGHNTVSWYQQALGQGPQFIFQYYREEENGRGNFPPRFSGLQFPNYSSELNVNALELDDSALYLCASSRILNTEAFFGQGTRLTVV.

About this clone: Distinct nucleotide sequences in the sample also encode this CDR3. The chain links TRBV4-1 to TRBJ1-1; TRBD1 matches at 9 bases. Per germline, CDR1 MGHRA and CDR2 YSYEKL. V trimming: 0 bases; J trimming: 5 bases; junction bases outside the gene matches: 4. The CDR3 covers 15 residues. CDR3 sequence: CASSQEGQGGTEAFF. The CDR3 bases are TGCGCCAGCAGCCAAGAGGGACAGGGTGGTACTGAAGCTTTCTTT.